The next 30 T cell receptor beta chains were all read from a single sample in a study of blood T cells in healthy people across ages. Primed by a sample-barcoded 5' primer and a J-beta primer mix, a second PCR proceeded for about 6 to 11 cycles. TCRdb re-called the 5' RACE reads through MiXCR, storing one row per CDR3 protein. The sample includes 600,000 or so distinct CDR3 sequences, about 30% seen only once; the top ten take roughly 14%. Source material: blood. The source of these receptors is a woman at least 80 years old in good health.

V usage is TRBV29-1 and J usage is TRBJ1-2, with 9 bases fitting TRBD1. V was clipped by 4 bases and J by 7 bases; unmatched bases: 10. There are 14 residues in the CDR3. Germline loops: CDR1 SQVTM, CDR2 ANQGSEA. The CDR3 DNA is TGCAGCGTTGGCGTAACAGGGGGCGCGAGTGGCTACACCTTC. It translates to CSVGVTGGASGYTF.

Note on this clonotype: It may be a read error: a sequence one base away is much more abundant. This chain uses TRBV20-1 with TRBJ1-5; D is possibly TRBD1 (6 bases). There are 12 residues in the CDR3. CDR1 is DFQATT and CDR2 is SNEGSKA in the germline V gene (reference sequence). This chain's CDR3 is CRARSGEQPQHF. DNA of the CDR3: TGCAGGGCTAGATCAGGGGAACAGCCCCAGCATTTT.

The chain links TRBV30 to TRBJ1-5, with D hard to call. Germline V gene sequence: CDR1 GTSNPN, CDR2 SVGIG (reference sequence). V was pared by 5 bases and J by 5 bases, with 13 bases between. This CDR3 has 13 residues. Written as DNA, the CDR3 is TGTGCCTGGGGACCGCCGGGGTATCAGCCCCAGCATTTT. Translated: CAWGPPGYQPQHF.

This chain joins TRBV7-2 and TRBJ2-1, with 9 nucleotides matching TRBD1. The CDR3 covers 13 residues. CDR1 and CDR2 (germline): SGHTA, FQGNSA. With V trimmed by 5 bases and J by 10 bases, 6 bases remained unmatched. Here the CDR3 DNA reads TGTGCCAGCAGCCTGGACAGGGGTCGCGAGCAGTTCTTC. It specifies CASSLDRGREQFF.

In the case of this clonotype: A single base separates this from a much larger clone, so it may be a read error. This chain connects TRBV20-1 to TRBJ2-1; maybe TRBD2 (5 bases). This CDR3 is 14 amino acids long. CDR1 is DFQATT and CDR2 is SNEGSKA in the germline V gene (reference sequence). DNA of the CDR3: TGCAGTGCTCAAATGGACCCCGACTACAATGCGCAGTTCTTC. Its protein product is CSAQMDPDYNAQFF.

This clonotype was detected only a few times. The genes are TRBV4-1 and TRBJ2-7; no reliable D call. The CDR3 sequence is 17 residues long. The germline gives CDR1 MGHRA, CDR2 YSYEKL. V shed 1 base and J shed 4 bases, with 20 bases lying between them. This chain's CDR3 is CASSQGSQRLYAYEQYF. CDR3 coding DNA: TGCGCCAGCAGCCAAGGTAGTCAGCGTTTGTACGCTTACGAGCAGTACTTC.

A note on this clonotype: This may be a read error, as it is one base from a much larger clone. This chain connects TRBV20-1 to TRBJ2-1; 8 nucleotides agree with TRBD2. The closer fit of TRBJ2-7 to the DNA end suggests the J call may be wrong. Germline-derived CDR1 and CDR2 are DFQATT and SNEGSKA (reference sequence). The CDR3 has 13 amino acids. The CDR3 DNA reads as TGCAGTCGAGCGGGGGAAGCCTACAATGAGCAGTACTTC. Translating gives CSRAGEAYNEQYF.

This clonotype showed up many times. The chain joins TRBV30 to TRBJ2-1; D remains unclear. The CDR3 length is 17 residues. Germline CDR1 reads GTSNPN; CDR2 reads SVGIG (reference sequence). V gave up 0 bases and J gave up 1 base, with 16 bases separating them. Here the CDR3 reads CAWSVRGGSRSYNEQFF. CDR3 in DNA: TGTGCCTGGAGTGTACGCGGCGGCTCACGTTCCTACAATGAGCAGTTCTTC.

Points on this clonotype: This may come from a read error, since a much larger clone is one base off. The V and J genes are TRBV7-8 and TRBJ2-1; D is tentatively TRBD1 or TRBD2 (6 bases each). CDR3 length: 19 amino acids. From germline, CDR1 is SGHVS and CDR2 FQNEAQ. CDR3 DNA: TGTGCCAGCAGCCAAGCGGCAGGAGGGGGACTGAGCTCCCACAATGAGCAGTTCTTC. Residues: CASSQAAGGGLSSHNEQFF.

This clonotype was seen a handful of times. V usage is TRBV3-1 and J usage is TRBJ2-3; 11 nucleotides agree with TRBD2. Looked up from germline, CDR1 is LGHDT and CDR2 is YNNKEL (reference sequence). V shed 5 bases, J shed 4 bases, and the junction held 17 bases outside the gene matches. This CDR3 has 19 amino acids. The CDR3 nucleotides read TGTGCCAGCAGCTCTAGCGGGGGGTCCCGCCTGGTTTCTCCAGATACGCAGTATTTT. Amino acid sequence: CASSSSGGSRLVSPDTQYF.

A word on this clonotype: A much larger clone is a single base away; this may be a read error. This chain's CDR3 is CSVDNGQNYGYTF. Written as DNA, the CDR3 is TGCAGCGTTGATAACGGCCAGAACTATGGCTACACCTTC. The chain couples TRBV29-1 to TRBJ1-2; D gene unclear. The ends were cut back, 3 bases at V and 2 bases at J, with 10 bases in the middle. The CDR3 consists of 13 residues. Germline CDR1 reads SQVTM; CDR2 reads ANQGSEA.

As concerns this clonotype: Being one base from a much bigger clone, this may be a read error. The chain employs TRBV15 and TRBJ2-5, with 9 nucleotides matching TRBD2. The CDR3 contains 17 residues. Germline V gene lookup returns CDR1 LNHNV and CDR2 YYDKDF (reference sequence). DNA for the CDR3: TGTGCCACCAGCAGAGTAGGTGGCGGGGGGGTCCAAGGGACCCAGTACTTC. Its translation is CATSRVGGGGVQGTQYF. The full variable domain, rest sourced from reference TRBV15 and TRBJ2-5, is DAMVIQNPRYQVTQFGKPVTLSCSQTLNHNVMYWYQQKSSQAPKLLFHYYDKDFNNEADTPDNFQSRRPNTSFCFLDIRSPGLGDTAMYLCATSRVGGGGVQGTQYFGPGTRLLVL.

Concerning this clonotype itself: It may be a read error: a sequence one base away is much more abundant. This chain connects TRBV9 to TRBJ2-6, with 7 bases lining up with TRBD1. The CDR3 has 15 residues. Per germline, CDR1 SGDLS and CDR2 YYNGEE. CDR3 amino acids: CASSVTGSGADVLTF. The CDR3 region has the DNA TGTGCCAGCAGCGTGACAGGGTCTGGGGCCGACGTCCTGACTTTC.

The J gene is TRBJ2-1, the V gene TRBV5-1; 9 bases match TRBD1. The CDR3 loop spans 15 amino acids. V lost 0 bases and J lost 13; bases outside the gene matches: 11. The germline CDR1 and CDR2 sequences are SGHRS and YFSETQ. Here the CDR3 DNA reads TGCGCCAGCAGCTTGGCCGGGACAGGGACTTTTGAACAGTTCTTC. Its translation is CASSLAGTGTFEQFF.

The chain combines TRBV6-5 with TRBJ2-2, with a possible D match to TRBD2 (6 bases). The CDR3 is 15 residues long. The V and J ends lost 5 bases and 1 base respectively, with 11 bases between them. Germline-derived CDR1 and CDR2 are MNHEY and SVGAGI. CDR3: CASSGLGGNTGELFF. The CDR3 DNA reads TGTGCCAGCAGTGGGTTGGGAGGGAACACCGGGGAGCTGTTTTTT.

With regard to this clonotype: A read error is possible here, since a much larger clone lies one base away. V is TRBV4-3 and J is TRBJ1-5, with TRBD1 as a possible D gene (5 bases). The CDR3 extends over 16 amino acids. Germline V gives CDR1 LGHNA, CDR2 YSLEER. Trimming removed 0 bases at V and 2 bases at J, with 11 bases between. CDR3 sequence (DNA): TGCGCCAGCAGCCAAGATCCGATGGGACGCAATCAGCCCCAGCATTTT. Protein: CASSQDPMGRNQPQHF.

Ten or more counts support this clonotype. The V call is TRBV5-6, the J call TRBJ1-1; D is uncertain. The germline CDR1 and CDR2 sequences are SGHDT and YYEEEE. This CDR3 is built from 13 residues. Trimming cost V 2 bases and J 5 bases, with 10 bases left between them. This CDR3 is CASSFDLGTEAFF. The CDR3 DNA follows: TGTGCCAGCAGCTTTGACTTGGGGACTGAAGCTTTCTTT.

This clonotype appeared many times. The chain combines TRBV5-6 with TRBJ2-3; a weak D match, TRBD1 (6 bases). Per the germline V gene, CDR1 is SGHDT and CDR2 is YYEEEE. The CDR3 spans 15 residues. V was trimmed by 4 bases and J by 6 bases, leaving 18 bases between them. Here the CDR3 DNA reads TGTGCCAGCAGCCAGCTTACAGGGTCGTACGATACGCAGTATTTT. As protein: CASSQLTGSYDTQYF.

The rearrangement joins TRBV15 to TRBJ2-6, with unresolved D. V was clipped by 2 bases and J by 4 bases, with 6 bases between them. Germline V lookup: CDR1 LNHNV, CDR2 YYDKDF (reference sequence). CDR3 length equals 14 residues. In DNA form, the CDR3 reads TGTGCCACCAGCAGACCTATGGGGGCCAACGTCCTGACTTTC. Protein sequence: CATSRPMGANVLTF.

This clonotype was seen a few times. The V call is TRBV20-1, the J call TRBJ2-7; D is tentatively TRBD1 or TRBD2 (5 bases each). V dropped 4 bases and J dropped 0 bases, with 19 bases sitting between them. The germline V gene encodes CDR1 DFQATT and CDR2 SNEGSKA (reference sequence). The CDR3 runs to 16 residues. CDR3 region: CSATGTAGRASYEQYF. In DNA, the CDR3 is TGCAGTGCTACCGGGACGGCGGGTAGGGCCTCCTACGAGCAGTACTTC.

In its sample, this clonotype was seen many times. This rearrangement joins TRBV20-1 to TRBJ1-5; D call uncertain. Trimming left V 0 bases short and J 1 base short, with 4 bases between. This CDR3 spans 13 amino acids. Germline loops: CDR1 DFQATT, CDR2 SNEGSKA (reference sequence). Here the CDR3 DNA reads TGCAGTGCTAGAGACCCGAGCAATCAGCCCCAGCATTTT. Its protein product is CSARDPSNQPQHF.

This clonotype was counted at least ten times. The genes are TRBV20-1 and TRBJ1-2, with 8 bases aligning to TRBD1. The CDR3 consists of 15 residues. J was trimmed by 0 bases and V by 5 bases; bases with no gene match: 8. CDR1 is DFQATT and CDR2 is SNEGSKA in the germline V gene (reference sequence). The CDR3 DNA reads as TGCAGTGCTTCACCGGGACAGGCATCTAACTATGGCTACACCTTC. Translated, it gives CSASPGQASNYGYTF.

This clonotype was picked up many times. The chain links TRBV6-4 to TRBJ2-3, with D perhaps matching TRBD2 (7 bases). With 0 bases removed from V and 3 bases from J, the gap between germline ends came to 13 bases. The CDR3 spans 16 residues. Germline loops: CDR1 MRHNA, CDR2 SNTAGT. The CDR3 sequence: CASSDSRGGATDTQYF. CDR3 bases: TGTGCCAGCAGTGACTCACGAGGGGGGGCAACAGATACGCAGTATTTT.

This clonotype appeared many times. The chain couples TRBV3-1 to TRBJ2-1, with 12 bases aligning to TRBD2. Losses at the gene ends were 0 bases for V and 0 bases for J; bases not matched to a gene: 9. This CDR3 spans 20 amino acids. Germline CDR1 is LGHDT and CDR2 is YNNKEL (reference sequence). Written as DNA, the CDR3 is TGTGCCAGCAGCCAAGATCGGGGACTAGCGGGTTTAAGCTCCTACAATGAGCAGTTCTTC. This translates into CASSQDRGLAGLSSYNEQFF.

Many counts were recorded for this clonotype. DNA for the CDR3: TGCGCCAGCAGCTTGGTAGGGGGGGCTGGAGGCTACACCTTC. Its translation: CASSLVGGAGGYTF. The gene calls are TRBV5-1 and TRBJ1-2; TRBD1 might be the D (6 bases). The germline gives CDR1 SGHRS, CDR2 YFSETQ. The CDR3 is 14 residues long. Trimming shortened V by 0 bases and J by 8 bases, and 14 bases separated the two germline ends.

A note on this clonotype: A much larger clone lies a single base off, so this may be a read error. The chain recombines TRBV4-2 with TRBJ2-1, with 8 bases identical to TRBD2. The J call may not be correct, given that the DNA end is closer to TRBJ2-7. The CDR3 runs 16 residues. CDR1 is LGHNA, CDR2 YNFKEQ, per germline. The CDR3 spells CASSQGSGGLYNEQYF. CDR3 bases: TGTGCCAGCAGCCAGGGGTCGGGGGGGCTATACAATGAGCAGTACTTC.

The V and J genes are TRBV5-1 and TRBJ1-4; D remains ambiguous. V lost 1 base, J lost 8 bases, and 9 bases lay in between. Germline loops: CDR1 SGHRS, CDR2 YFSETQ. The CDR3 spans 13 residues. The CDR3 region has the DNA TGCGCCAGCAGCTTGAGGCTTAGCGAAAAACTGTTTTTT. This encodes CASSLRLSEKLFF.

A word on this clonotype: Possible read error: a much larger clone is one base away. The chain joins TRBV4-1 to TRBJ2-5, with D possibly called TRBD1 or TRBD2 (6 bases each). The germline V gene has CDR1 MGHRA and CDR2 YSYEKL. The CDR3 sequence is 15 residues long. DNA of the CDR3: TGCGCCAGCAGCCAAGTCCCCGGGGGCGGGGAGACCCGGTACTTC. Amino acids: CASSQVPGGGETRYF.

This clonotype was seen at least ten times. The CDR3 bases are TGTGCCATCAGTGAGGGGACAGGGGGTAATCAGCCCCAGCATTTT. It is translated as CAISEGTGGNQPQHF. The gene calls are TRBV10-3 and TRBJ1-5; 11 bases line up with TRBD1. The length of the CDR3 is 15 residues. CDR1 is ENHRY and CDR2 is SYGVKD in the germline V gene. J lost 4 bases, V lost 2 bases, and 1 base had no gene match.

V is TRBV2 and J is TRBJ2-2; 8 bases fit TRBD1. With 6 bases clipped from V and 1 base from J, the junction kept 7 bases outside the gene matches. The length of the CDR3 is 16 residues. From germline, CDR1 is SNHLY and CDR2 FYNNEI. CDR3 protein: CASRCDRGGNTGELFF. As DNA, the CDR3 is TGTGCCAGCAGATGCGACAGGGGTGGGAACACCGGGGAGCTGTTTTTT. The full variable domain, in which reference TRBV2 and TRBJ2-2 provide the parts outside the CDR3, is EPEVTQTPSHQVTQMGQEVILRCVPISNHLYFYWYRQILGQKVEFLVSFYNNEISEKSEIFDDQFSVERPDGSNFTLKIRSTKLEDSAMYFCASRCDRGGNTGELFFGEGSRLTVL.